This T cell receptor (beta chain) stems from a study of CD8 T cells in Susac syndrome (dated by TCRdb to between 2018 and 2021). In terms of the full investigation: The study used repertoire sequencing to test whether antigen drove CD8+ T cell activation and differentiation in Susac syndrome. The study at large found these results: The TCR sequencing and HLA analysis was acknowledged to have included a relatively small number of individuals.

On this clonotype: There is no known antigen for this receptor. No per-base quality is available; no much larger clone lies one base away.

Counted from cysteine to phenylalanine, this CDR3 has 15 amino acids. Of the read, only the CDR3 DNA is kept; its 45 bases are in frame from base 1. Germline trimming amounts to 8 bases on V and 0 bases on J, with 9 as the count of junction bases outside the gene matches. Peripheral blood CD8+ and CD4+ T cells from healthy donors, Susac syndrome patients and multiple sclerosis patients were profiled by high-throughput TCR beta sequencing. The multiple sclerosis controls were treatment-naive patients who had stable or active relapsing-remitting disease and met the revised McDonald criteria. Bulk CD8+ and CD4+ T cells were purified by magnetic negative isolation, whereas CD8+ TEMRA cells were enriched by FACS. Blood was drawn into EDTA tubes, processed within 24 hours, and PBMCs were isolated by density gradient centrifugation. PBMCs intended for TCR sequencing were cryopreserved in liquid nitrogen and were subsequently thawed in a 37 degrees C water bath. The sorted or isolated CD4+, CD8+ and CD8+ TEMRA cells reached a purity of at least 90%.

RNA was extracted with the RNeasy kit and about 0.5 to 1 ug was reverse transcribed using random hexamers. TCR beta CDR3 regions were amplified with the immunoSEQ multiplex PCR assay covering 54 Vbeta and 13 Jbeta segments. PCR amplification bias was corrected using a synthetic template baseline for primer optimization and computational correction. Concerning the study's data processing: Only productive sequences were kept, with reads annotated to V, D and J genes according to IMGT and analyzed in immunoSEQ Analyzer. Clonality was calculated as one minus the Shannon entropy normalized by log2 of the number of productive unique sequences. For each patient and control, public and private clones were evaluated within the 100 most prevalent clones. Clones were defined as Susac-specific when absent from the healthy and MS cohorts, from over 950 published viral clones and from other ImmuneACCESS disease sequences. TCRdb reworked the public reads: Q25 trimming with fastp, MiXCR clone assembly, productive beta chains retained. All rows with the same CDR3 protein become a single entry with the most common DNA and genes. The V and J calls were not made by the authors but by TCRdb's processing. Counted in this sample were around 180,000 distinct CDR3 sequences; approximately 93% of them appeared once. Roughly 0.098% of the sample belongs to the ten largest clones.

The sequence derives from a human donor with multiple sclerosis. Sequencing used CD4+ T cells from PBMCs. The chain links TRBV12-3 or TRBV12-4 with TRBJ1-2, with TRBD1 identical over 7 junction bases. In nucleotides, the sequence is TGTGCCAGCGCGATACAGGGGACTGCTAACTATGGCTACACCTTC. This codes for CASAIQGTANYGYTF.